The 27 T cell receptor beta chains below come from one sample, sequenced in a study of cytomegalovirus exposure and HLA in healthy donors. The PCR used 60 Vbeta and 13 Jbeta primers. Assay: immunoSEQ multiplex PCR; the TCRdb copy retains only in-frame clones and omits some. The table lists just over 150,000 clones, with over 1% in the top ten. Sequencing was performed on PBMCs. The origin of the receptors is a woman aged 60-75 years in good health and CMV-seronegative.

The chain recombines TRBV7-8 with TRBJ2-7; D gene uncertain. V lost 1 base and J 3 bases, leaving 7 bases between the germline ends. Germline lookup yields CDR1 SGHVS and CDR2 FQNEAQ. The CDR3 is 13 residues long. The CDR3 DNA follows: TGTGCCAGCAGCTTAGAGTACAGCTACGAGCAGTACTTC. This gives the protein CASSLEYSYEQYF.

The V gene is TRBV29-1, the J gene TRBJ1-1, with D possibly matching TRBD1 (5 bases). Germline lookup yields CDR1 SQVTM and CDR2 ANQGSEA. CDR3 size: 12 residues. Trimming cost V 4 bases and J 4 bases, with 10 bases left between them. The CDR3 nucleotides are TGCAGCGTTGGTCAGGGATTCACTGAAGCTTTCTTT. Its protein product is CSVGQGFTEAFF. The whole variable domain, remainder taken from reference TRBV29-1 and TRBJ1-1, is SAVISQKPSRDICQRGTSLTIQCQVDSQVTMMFWYRQQPGQSLTLIATANQGSEATYESGFVIDKFPISRPNLTFSTLTVSNMSPEDSSIYLCSVGQGFTEAFFGQGTRLTVV.

The V call is TRBV5-8, the J call TRBJ2-4, with TRBD2 identical over 7 bases. Germline V gene sequence: CDR1 SGHTS, CDR2 YDEGEE. The V and J ends lost 7 bases and 1 base, in that order; junction bases with no gene match: 5. CDR3 length: 14 amino acids. CDR3 nucleotides: TGTGCCAGCTCTCGGGGGGAGGCCAAAAACATTCAGTACTTC. It yields the protein CASSRGEAKNIQYF.

The V and J genes are TRBV27 and TRBJ2-3, with D possibly TRBD2 on 7 matching bases. V was clipped by 6 bases and J by 11 bases, with 18 bases between them. The germline V gene encodes CDR1 MNHEY and CDR2 SMNVEV (reference sequence). This CDR3 is built from 13 residues. The CDR3 sequence is CASSQGSRGKQYF. CDR3 DNA: TGTGCCAGCAGCCAGGGGTCGCGGGGGAAGCAGTATTTT.

The chain is built from TRBV27 and TRBJ2-1, with D perhaps TRBD1 (5 bases). Deletions cut 6 bases from V and 3 bases from J, with 12 bases between. CDR1 is MNHEY, CDR2 SMNVEV, per germline (reference sequence). There are 14 residues in the CDR3. CDR3 loop: CASSRWGSYNEQFF. The CDR3 DNA is TGTGCCAGCAGCCGCTGGGGCAGCTACAATGAGCAGTTCTTC.

This chain links TRBV7-6 with TRBJ2-1; 8 bases align to TRBD1. The CDR3 sequence is 20 residues long. The trim removed 6 bases at V and 5 bases at J, leaving 24 bases unmatched. CDR1 and CDR2 from the germline V gene are SGHVS and FNYEAQ. CDR3 coding DNA: TGTGCCAGCAGTCCACTAGAGGTGTTTGAGGGGACAGGACCCCACAATGAGCAGTTCTTC. It encodes CASSPLEVFEGTGPHNEQFF.

The rearrangement links TRBV10-3 to TRBJ2-3; TRBD1 might be the D (5 bases). Trimming removed 5 bases from V and 3 bases from J, with 9 bases in between. The CDR3 consists of 13 residues. In germline, CDR1 is ENHRY, CDR2 SYGVKD. CDR3 region: CAISLTATDTQYF. The DNA of the CDR3 is TGTGCCATCAGTTTGACAGCGACAGATACGCAGTATTTT.

The rearrangement links TRBV18 to TRBJ1-4; no firm D call. Germline V lookup: CDR1 KGHSH, CDR2 LQKENI. V was trimmed by 5 bases and J by 1 base, leaving 8 bases between them. The CDR3 contains 14 residues. The CDR3 region has the DNA TGTGCCAGCTCAAACACCGAAACTAATGAAAAACTGTTTTTT. Residues: CASSNTETNEKLFF.

The chain has TRBV10-3 and TRBJ1-5; D possibly corresponds to TRBD1 (6 bases). The CDR3 length is 13 residues. CDR1 and CDR2 from the germline V gene are ENHRY and SYGVKD. V was trimmed by 10 bases and J by 3 bases, leaving 13 bases between them. The CDR3 sequence: CATNRDINQPQHF. In DNA form, the CDR3 reads TGTGCCACCAACAGGGATATCAATCAGCCCCAGCATTTT.

This chain links TRBV6-5 with TRBJ2-7, with D maybe TRBD2 (6 bases). The CDR3 is 13 residues long. Germline V lookup: CDR1 MNHEY, CDR2 SVGAGI. Trimming stripped 7 bases from V and 6 bases from J, with 16 bases between. CDR3 coding DNA: TGTGCCAGCACCAAGGACGGGAGCCTCGAGCAGTACTTC. This gives the protein CASTKDGSLEQYF.

V gene TRBV28 combines with J gene TRBJ2-1, with 7 nucleotides matching TRBD1. Losses at the gene ends were 3 bases for V and 1 base for J; bases not matched to a gene: 6. Germline V gene sequence: CDR1 MDHEN, CDR2 SYDVKM. This CDR3 is 16 amino acids long. CDR3 amino acids: CASSLTGIKSYNEQFF. CDR3 bases: TGTGCCAGCAGTTTGACAGGGATTAAATCCTACAATGAGCAGTTCTTC.

The V call is TRBV7-3, the J call TRBJ1-1; TRBD1 might be the D (5 bases). Trimming removed 4 bases at V and 0 bases at J, with 18 bases between. Germline values: CDR1 SGHTA, CDR2 FQGTGA. This CDR3 spans 17 amino acids. The DNA of the CDR3 is TGTGCCAGCAGCTCGTTCGAGACGGGACTGATGAACACTGAAGCTTTCTTT. Its protein is CASSSFETGLMNTEAFF. Drawing the rest from reference TRBV7-3 and TRBJ1-1, the complete variable domain is GAGVSQTPSNKVTEKGKYVELRCDPISGHTALYWYRQSLGQGPEFLIYFQGTGAADDSGLPNDRFFAVRPEGSVSTLKIQRTERGDSAVYLCASSSFETGLMNTEAFFGQGTRLTVV.

The genes are TRBV5-1 and TRBJ2-2; 7 positions agree with TRBD1. CDR3 length: 16 amino acids. Germline V gene lookup returns CDR1 SGHRS and CDR2 YFSETQ. After removal of 1 base from V and 3 bases from J, the junction contained 6 bases not matched to a gene. The CDR3 nucleotides are TGCGCCAGCAGCTTGACCGGGACAGCTCACACCGGGGAGCTGTTTTTT. It encodes CASSLTGTAHTGELFF.

The chain couples TRBV7-9 to TRBJ2-5; 12 nucleotides match TRBD1. Looked up from germline, CDR1 is SEHNR and CDR2 is FQNEAQ (reference sequence). Trimming at V came to 4 bases and at J to 5 bases, leaving 11 bases not matched to a gene. The CDR3 is 17 amino acids. Written as DNA, the CDR3 is TGTGCCAGCAGCTCGGGGTCCGGGACAGGGGGCGCGGAGACCCAGTACTTC. This encodes CASSSGSGTGGAETQYF.

This chain joins TRBV6-6 and TRBJ2-5, with D perhaps matching TRBD1 (6 bases). The J call may not be correct, given that the DNA end is closer to TRBJ2-7. Per germline, CDR1 MNHNY and CDR2 SVGAGI (reference sequence). The CDR3 has 15 amino acids. The CDR3 sequence: CASSYYAGQTYEQYF. The CDR3 DNA follows: TGTGCCAGCAGTTACTACGCCGGACAGACCTACGAGCAGTACTTC.

The chain recombines TRBV7-2 with TRBJ2-7, with 7 positions matching TRBD1. CDR1 is SGHTA, CDR2 FQGNSA, per germline. The CDR3 covers 14 residues. V shed 3 bases, J shed 3 bases, and the junction held 5 bases outside the gene matches. The CDR3 region has the DNA TGTGCCAGCAGCTTCCCCGACAGGGTCTACGAGCAGTACTTC. Translation gives CASSFPDRVYEQYF.

V gene TRBV30 combines with J gene TRBJ2-2; 8 bases align to TRBD2. The germline gives CDR1 GTSNPN, CDR2 SVGIG (reference sequence). This CDR3 has 15 residues. With 0 bases clipped from V and 6 bases from J, the junction kept 6 bases outside the gene matches. DNA of the CDR3: TGTGCCTGGAGTGTCGCCGGACTAGCAGCCGGGGAGCTGTTTTTT. Its protein product is CAWSVAGLAAGELFF.

The chain has TRBV5-4 and TRBJ1-4; D is perhaps TRBD1 (6 bases). This CDR3 is 14 amino acids long. Germline V lookup: CDR1 SGHNT, CDR2 YYREEE (reference sequence). Trimming pared 2 bases from V and 6 bases from J, leaving 11 bases between. This chain's CDR3 is CASSLQGRDEKLFF. The CDR3 DNA follows: TGTGCCAGCAGCTTACAGGGCAGGGATGAAAAACTGTTTTTT.

The chain recombines TRBV10-1 with TRBJ2-5; 9 bases agree with TRBD2. TRBJ2-7 explains the end of the DNA better; the J call may be wrong. The CDR3 totals 14 residues. Germline V gene lookup returns CDR1 WNHNN and CDR2 SYGVQD (reference sequence). The chain's CDR3 is CASNRTSESYEQYF. In DNA form, the CDR3 reads TGCGCCAGCAACCGGACTAGCGAGTCCTACGAGCAGTACTTC.

V usage is TRBV10-1 and J usage is TRBJ2-6; TRBD2 might be the D (6 bases). Trimming took 6 bases from V and 1 from J, leaving 19 bases between them. Per germline, CDR1 WNHNN and CDR2 SYGVQD (reference sequence). The length of the CDR3 is 18 residues. In nucleotides, the CDR3 is TGCGCCAGCAGACGCGGACCCCGGAGGGGATCTGGGGCCAACGTCCTGACTTTC. Translated, it gives CASRRGPRRGSGANVLTF.

V gene TRBV18 combines with J gene TRBJ2-5; 9 bases line up with TRBD1. The last part of the DNA fits TRBJ2-7 better; the J call may be wrong. CDR3 length equals 17 residues. In germline, CDR1 is KGHSH, CDR2 LQKENI. CDR3 protein: CASSPRAQTGGSYEQYF. CDR3 nucleotides: TGTGCCAGCTCACCAAGGGCTCAGACAGGGGGATCCTACGAGCAGTACTTC.

J is TRBJ2-3 and V is TRBV9; 7 bases are shared with TRBD1. The V gene's germline CDR1 is SGDLS and CDR2 YYNGEE. The CDR3 consists of 16 residues. The V gene end was trimmed by 2 bases and the J gene end by 2 bases; junction bases not matched to a gene: 8. The CDR3 nucleotides read TGTGCCAGCAGCGTTAACCGGGACAGTCTCACAGATACGCAGTATTTT. It is translated as CASSVNRDSLTDTQYF.

The chain joins TRBV7-3 to TRBJ2-7; 11 bases fit TRBD1. The trim removed 3 bases at V and 2 bases at J, leaving 0 bases unmatched. Germline loops: CDR1 SGHTA, CDR2 FQGTGA. CDR3 size: 14 residues. The CDR3 here is CASSLDRGPYEQYF. CDR3 nucleotide sequence: TGTGCCAGCAGCTTGGACAGGGGGCCCTACGAGCAGTACTTC.

The J gene is TRBJ2-7, the V gene TRBV7-8; the D gene is possibly TRBD2 (6 bases). The CDR3 runs to 14 residues. Germline assignment: CDR1 SGHVS and CDR2 FQNEAQ. Trimming removed 6 bases at V and 2 bases at J, with 14 bases between. CDR3 bases: TGTGCCAGCAGTTTAAGCGGGTTCGCCTACGAGCAGTACTTC. Translating it yields CASSLSGFAYEQYF. Using reference TRBV7-8 and TRBJ2-7 for the parts outside the CDR3, the full variable domain is GAGVSQSPRYKVAKRGQDVALRCDPISGHVSLFWYQQALGQGPEFLTYFQNEAQLDKSGLPSDRFFAERPEGSVSTLKIQRTQQEDSAVYLCASSLSGFAYEQYFGPGTRLTVT.

V is TRBV29-1 and J is TRBJ1-2, with 7 bases aligning to TRBD1. CDR3 length equals 14 residues. V gave up 6 bases and J gave up 2 bases; unmatched junction bases: 9. Per the germline V gene, CDR1 is SQVTM and CDR2 is ANQGSEA. The CDR3 coding sequence is TGCAGCGTAGGAACCGGGACAGTCAACTATGGCTACACCTTC. It codes for CSVGTGTVNYGYTF.

The chain employs TRBV5-1 and TRBJ2-5; D remains unclear. Per the germline V gene, CDR1 is SGHRS and CDR2 is YFSETQ. This CDR3 contains 16 residues. The V end was cut by 3 bases, the J end by 5 bases, with 20 bases between. The CDR3 sequence: CASSSGTPQQRETQYF. CDR3 nucleotide sequence: TGCGCCAGCAGCTCTGGCACCCCACAGCAAAGGGAGACCCAGTACTTC.

The chain links TRBV19 to TRBJ1-1; D not certain. This CDR3 region has 14 residues. The V gene's germline CDR1 is LNHDA and CDR2 SQIVND (reference sequence). Trimming took 3 bases from V and 5 from J, leaving 13 bases between them. The DNA for the CDR3 is TGTGCCAGTAGTATCTACGGGGTACATACTGAAGCTTTCTTT. Translated, it gives CASSIYGVHTEAFF.